These 18 T cell receptor beta chains originate from one sample sequenced in a study of shared clonotypes between healthy human individuals. Using immunoSEQ multiplex PCR, the repertoire was profiled, and TCRdb retains in-frame clones only, with some absent. The sample has roughly 1,500,000 clones; just under 99% are singletons. Sequenced input: naive CD4+ T cells sorted from blood. Subset noted: CD45RA+ positively selected. Source of these receptors: a man aged 25 to 40 in good health.

The chain joins TRBV30 to TRBJ2-5; possible D gene TRBD2, 6 bases. Germline loops: CDR1 GTSNPN, CDR2 SVGIG (reference sequence). The CDR3 covers 12 residues. V lost 8 bases to trimming and J lost 5 bases, with 15 bases between them. The chain's CDR3 is CAISSVRETQYF. Here the CDR3 DNA reads TGTGCCATTTCTAGCGTCCGGGAGACCCAGTACTTC.

V and J are TRBV11-3 and TRBJ2-5; D call uncertain. The CDR3 contains 13 residues. CDR1 SGHNT and CDR2 YENEEA come from the germline V gene. Trimming left V 3 bases short and J 2 bases short, with 7 bases between. The CDR3 is CASSLWPQETQYF. In DNA form, the CDR3 reads TGTGCCAGCAGCTTGTGGCCACAAGAGACCCAGTACTTC.

This clone appeared once. As DNA, the CDR3 is TGTGCCAGCGGCCCGTCGGAGACCCAGTACTTC. Its protein product is CASGPSETQYF. The chain combines TRBV7-2 with TRBJ2-5, with no clear D. CDR3 length: 11 residues. Germline V gene sequence: CDR1 SGHTA, CDR2 FQGNSA. With 8 bases removed from V and 5 bases from J, the gap between germline ends came to 9 bases.

The chain couples TRBV14 to TRBJ2-3; maybe TRBD2 (6 bases). Per germline, CDR1 SGHDN and CDR2 FVKESK. The CDR3 is 15 residues long. Trimming stripped 4 bases from V and 5 bases from J, with 16 bases between. Written as DNA, the CDR3 is TGTGCCAGCAGCCCCTGGACGGGAGCAAAAGATACGCAGTATTTT. This sequence encodes CASSPWTGAKDTQYF.

The gene calls are TRBV2 and TRBJ2-5; 12 nucleotides line up with TRBD2. From germline, CDR1 is SNHLY and CDR2 FYNNEI. The CDR3 runs to 15 residues. Trimming took 5 bases from V and 2 from J; bases not matched to a gene: 3. CDR3 residues: CASSRLAGAQETQYF. CDR3 bases: TGTGCCAGCAGTCGACTAGCGGGAGCTCAAGAGACCCAGTACTTC.

As regards this clone: Distinct nucleotide sequences in the sample also encode this CDR3. The rearrangement links TRBV5-1 to TRBJ2-3; D tentatively fits TRBD1 or TRBD2 (5 bases each). CDR1 is SGHRS, CDR2 YFSETQ, per germline. There are 15 residues in the CDR3. V was shortened by 0 bases and J by 3 bases, with 11 bases between the two germline ends. CDR3 DNA sequence: TGCGCCAGCAGCTTGGCCCGGGGCTCTACAGATACGCAGTATTTT. Amino acids: CASSLARGSTDTQYF.

A remark on this clone: At the DNA level, this CDR3 is encoded by other sequences in the same sample as well. The V call is TRBV5-1, the J call TRBJ1-2; D not certain. Germline CDR1 reads SGHRS; CDR2 reads YFSETQ. The CDR3 has 13 residues. Trimming took 0 bases from V and 2 from J, leaving 5 bases between them. CDR3: CASSLEGNYGYTF. CDR3 coding DNA: TGCGCCAGCAGCTTGGAAGGAAACTATGGCTACACCTTC.

The CDR3 reads CASSIDRLAGIHQETQYF. The CDR3 nucleotides are TGTGCCAGTAGTATAGATCGGCTAGCGGGAATTCATCAAGAGACCCAGTACTTC. This chain links TRBV19 with TRBJ2-5; TRBD2 aligns across 9 bases. This CDR3 region has 18 residues. Trimming removed 0 bases from V and 2 bases from J; junction bases left unmatched: 10. From germline, CDR1 is LNHDA and CDR2 SQIVND (reference sequence).

V is TRBV5-1 and J is TRBJ2-1, with D uncertain. CDR1 SGHRS and CDR2 YFSETQ come from the germline V gene. This CDR3 is 14 amino acids long. Trimming pared 0 bases from V and 3 bases from J, leaving 7 bases between. The CDR3 coding sequence is TGCGCCAGCAGCTTGGAGGACGGCTACAATGAGCAGTTCTTC. It is translated as CASSLEDGYNEQFF.

The chain is built from TRBV30 and TRBJ1-2; D may be TRBD1 (5 bases). The V gene lost 7 bases and the J gene lost 2 bases, with 11 bases spanning the gap. The CDR3 is made up of 12 amino acids. Germline lookup yields CDR1 GTSNPN and CDR2 SVGIG (reference sequence). For the CDR3, the DNA is TGTGCCTTGCACCAGGGAAACTATGGCTACACCTTC. As protein: CALHQGNYGYTF.

The count of this clone is one. This rearrangement joins TRBV10-1 to TRBJ2-7, with a possible D match to TRBD2 (7 bases). Germline V gives CDR1 WNHNN, CDR2 SYGVQD (reference sequence). Trimming shortened V by 2 bases and J by 6 bases, and 14 bases separated the two germline ends. The CDR3 extends over 14 amino acids. Written as DNA, the CDR3 is TGCGCCAGCAGTGAGGGGGGGGCGCGGGGCGAGCAGTACTTC. This encodes CASSEGGARGEQYF.

The chain links TRBV5-6 to TRBJ2-1; the D is unclear. Trimming stripped 4 bases from V and 5 bases from J, with 19 bases between. The CDR3 consists of 16 residues. The germline V gene has CDR1 SGHDT and CDR2 YYEEEE. CDR3 sequence: CASSPKSWFGDNEQFF. CDR3 nucleotides: TGTGCCAGCAGCCCAAAGTCGTGGTTTGGAGACAATGAGCAGTTCTTC.

The gene calls are TRBV19 and TRBJ2-1, with TRBD2 matching over 8 bases. The length of the CDR3 is 16 residues. With V trimmed by 4 bases and J by 5 bases, 10 bases remained unmatched. Germline CDR1 and CDR2: LNHDA and SQIVND (reference sequence). CDR3 sequence reads: CASSTYSGMANNEQFF. The CDR3 DNA sequence: TGTGCCAGTAGTACCTATAGCGGGATGGCGAACAATGAGCAGTTCTTC. Full variable domain (rest looked up from reference TRBV19 and TRBJ2-1): DGGITQSPKYLFRKEGQNVTLSCEQNLNHDAMYWYRQDPGQGLRLIYYSQIVNDFQKGDIAEGYSVSREKKESFPLTVTSAQKNPTAFYLCASSTYSGMANNEQFFGPGTRLTVL.

The chain has TRBV27 and TRBJ1-1; D is ambiguous. Germline V CDR1 and CDR2: MNHEY, SMNVEV (reference sequence). V was cut by 2 bases and J by 1 base, with 5 bases left in between. The CDR3 has 13 amino acids. Written as DNA, the CDR3 is TGTGCCAGCAGTTTAGCGGCGAACACTGAAGCTTTCTTT. Protein product: CASSLAANTEAFF.

The chain combines TRBV4-1 with TRBJ2-3, with D unclear. V lost 2 bases and J 2 bases, leaving 8 bases between the germline ends. The CDR3 covers 14 residues. Looked up from germline, CDR1 is MGHRA and CDR2 is YSYEKL. CDR3 DNA: TGCGCCAGCAGCCAACTCTTACTCACAGATACGCAGTATTTT. It specifies CASSQLLLTDTQYF.

V is TRBV6-5 and J is TRBJ2-1; TRBD1 matches 8 bases. The V gene end was trimmed by 6 bases and the J gene end by 6 bases; junction bases not matched to a gene: 7. CDR1 MNHEY and CDR2 SVGAGI come from the germline V gene. This CDR3 region has 14 residues. The CDR3 protein is CASRRQGNTNEQFF. The DNA of the CDR3 is TGTGCCAGCAGAAGACAGGGGAATACCAATGAGCAGTTCTTC.

This clone was observed once. This chain joins TRBV7-3 and TRBJ2-7, with D perhaps TRBD2 (5 bases). The germline V gene has CDR1 SGHTA and CDR2 FQGTGA. This CDR3 has 15 amino acids. V lost 0 bases and J 5 bases, leaving 14 bases between the germline ends. The CDR3 protein is CASSLTGLFGDEQYF. The CDR3 DNA follows: TGTGCCAGCAGCTTAACTGGCCTCTTCGGGGACGAGCAGTACTTC.

V usage is TRBV9 and J usage is TRBJ2-3; 12 nucleotides match TRBD2. This CDR3 has 15 amino acids. The trim removed 4 bases at V and 7 bases at J, leaving 7 bases unmatched. The germline gives CDR1 SGDLS, CDR2 YYNGEE. The CDR3 spells CASSQTSGGGNTQYF. CDR3 DNA sequence: TGTGCCAGCAGCCAGACTAGCGGGGGTGGGAATACGCAGTATTTT.